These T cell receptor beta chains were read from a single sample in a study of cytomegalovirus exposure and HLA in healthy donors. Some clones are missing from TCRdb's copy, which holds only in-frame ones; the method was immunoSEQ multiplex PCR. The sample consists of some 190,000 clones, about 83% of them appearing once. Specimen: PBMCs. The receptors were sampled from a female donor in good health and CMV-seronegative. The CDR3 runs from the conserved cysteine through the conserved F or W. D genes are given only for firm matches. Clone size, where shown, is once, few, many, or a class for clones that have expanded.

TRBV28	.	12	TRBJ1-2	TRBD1	TGTGCCAGCACCTGGACAGGGGATGGCTACACCTTC	CASTWTGDGYTF
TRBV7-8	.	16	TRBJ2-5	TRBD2	TGTGCCAGCAGCTTAGGTCGGACTAGCGTCGGAGAGACCCAGTACTTC	CASSLGRTSVGETQYF
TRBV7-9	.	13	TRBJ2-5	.	TGTGCCAGCAGCTCAGGGATGTCGGAGACCCAGTACTTC	CASSSGMSETQYF
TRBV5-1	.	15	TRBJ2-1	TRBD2	TGCGCCAGCAGCTTAATGGCTAGCGGGGACAATGAGCAGTTCTTC	CASSLMASGDNEQFF
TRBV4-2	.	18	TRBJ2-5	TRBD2	TGTGCCAGCAGCCAGGTCCCGGGACTAGCGTCTTTAGCGGAGACCCAGTACTTC	CASSQVPGLASLAETQYF
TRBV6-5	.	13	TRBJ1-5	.	TGTGCCAGCAGGCGAGATAGCAATCAGCCCCAGCATTTT	CASRRDSNQPQHF
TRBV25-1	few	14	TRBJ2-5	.	TGTGCCAGCAGTGTTCAGCGGCTCCCAGAGACCCAGTACTTC	CASSVQRLPETQYF
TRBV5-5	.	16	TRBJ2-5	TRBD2	TGTGCCAGCAGCTTGGGAACTAGCGGGGTTCTCGAGACCCAGTACTTC	CASSLGTSGVLETQYF
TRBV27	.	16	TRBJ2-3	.	TGTGCCAGCAGTCCACTTAGGGGTATTCGCACAGATACGCAGTATTTT	CASSPLRGIRTDTQYF
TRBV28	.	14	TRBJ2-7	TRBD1	TGTGCCAGCAGTCAGGGGGATTTAGGCTACGAGCAGTACTTC	CASSQGDLGYEQYF
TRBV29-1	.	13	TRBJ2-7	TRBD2	TGCAGCGTTGAGACTAGCGGGAGGTACGAGCAGTACTTC	CSVETSGRYEQYF
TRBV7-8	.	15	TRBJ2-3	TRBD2	TGTGCCAGCAGCTATAGCGGGGGAAACACAGATACGCAGTATTTT	CASSYSGGNTDTQYF
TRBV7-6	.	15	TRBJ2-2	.	TGTGCCAGCAGCCTGCGGACTGGGAACACCGGGGAGCTGTTTTTT	CASSLRTGNTGELFF
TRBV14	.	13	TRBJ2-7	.	TGTGCCAGCAGCCAAGACAGTCCCTACGAGCAGTACTTC	CASSQDSPYEQYF
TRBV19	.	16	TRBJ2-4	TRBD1	TGTGCCAGTAGTAAATTACCGGGACAGGGGGGTTTAATTGAGTACTTC	CASSKLPGQGGLIEYF
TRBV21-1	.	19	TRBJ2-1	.	TGTGCCAGCAGCAAAGTCCTGATGACTAGCGGGATGGAGGGCCATGAGCAGTTCTTC	CASSKVLMTSGMEGHEQFF
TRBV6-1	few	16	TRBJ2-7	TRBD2	TGTGCCAGCAGTGAACAGGGACTAGCGGGAATCTACGAGCAGTACTTC	CASSEQGLAGIYEQYF
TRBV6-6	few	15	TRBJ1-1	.	TGTGCCAGCAGAAGCCTAAAGACAGGGAACACTGAAGCTTTCTTT	CASRSLKTGNTEAFF
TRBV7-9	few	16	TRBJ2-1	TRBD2	TGTTCCAGCAGCCGAGGCGGGACTAGCGGTTTGAATGAGCAGTTCTTC	CSSSRGGTSGLNEQFF
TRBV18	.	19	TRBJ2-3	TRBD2	TGTGCCAGCTCACCACCGATCCTTACTAGCGGGTACAACACAGATACGCAGTATTTT	CASSPPILTSGYNTDTQYF
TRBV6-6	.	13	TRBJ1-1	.	TGTGCCACCCGTCTTTGGGCGAACACTGAAGCTTTCTTT	CATRLWANTEAFF
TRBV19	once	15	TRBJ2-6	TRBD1	TGTGCCAGTAGCGCGACAGGGGCTGGGGCCAACGTCCTGACTTTC	CASSATGAGANVLTF
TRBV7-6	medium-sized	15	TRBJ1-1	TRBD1	TGTGCCAGCAGCTTAGAGACAGGGGCTTTCACTGAAGCTTTCTTT	CASSLETGAFTEAFF
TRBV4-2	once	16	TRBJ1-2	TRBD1	TGTGCCAGCAGCCAAGAGCAGACAGGGCGAGGCTATGGCTACACCTTC	CASSQEQTGRGYGYTF
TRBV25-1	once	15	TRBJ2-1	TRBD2	TGTGCCAGCAGCCCGTCAGCGGGGTGGGTTAATGAGCAGTTCTTC	CASSPSAGWVNEQFF
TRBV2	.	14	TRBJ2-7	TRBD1	TGTGCCACACGGTCGGTACAGGGGGTTTACGAGCAGTACTTC	CATRSVQGVYEQYF